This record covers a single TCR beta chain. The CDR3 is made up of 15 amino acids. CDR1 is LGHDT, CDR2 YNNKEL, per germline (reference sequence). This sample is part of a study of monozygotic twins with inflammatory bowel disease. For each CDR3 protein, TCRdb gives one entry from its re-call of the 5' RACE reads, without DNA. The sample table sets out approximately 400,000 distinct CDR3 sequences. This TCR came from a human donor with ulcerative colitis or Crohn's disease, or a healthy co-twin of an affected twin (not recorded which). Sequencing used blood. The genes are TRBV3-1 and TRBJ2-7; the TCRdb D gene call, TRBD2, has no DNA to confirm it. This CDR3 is CASSQAGGYRYEQYF.